These 20 T cell receptor beta chains were sequenced from one sample in a study of blood T cell repertoires in COVID-19. Measured with immunoSEQ multiplex PCR; TCRdb has only the in-frame clones, and not every one. The sample records around 150,000 clones, approximately 86% being singletons. The sample taken for sequencing was peripheral blood. The receptors were sampled from a woman in her sixties with active or convalescent COVID-19.

This sequence joins TRBV19 and TRBJ2-3; TRBD2 is a possible D gene (6 bases). In germline, CDR1 is LNHDA, CDR2 SQIVND (reference sequence). V lost 3 bases to trimming and J lost 6 bases, with 19 bases between them. CDR3 length: 16 amino acids. The CDR3 coding sequence is TGTGCCAGTAGTATCCTAGCCAGGGACTCAGGGGATACGCAGTATTTT. Translating gives CASSILARDSGDTQYF.

This clone was seen a handful of times. The gene calls are TRBV28 and TRBJ1-1, with 11 bases that match TRBD1. J was trimmed by 1 base and V by 4 bases; bases with no gene match: 5. This CDR3 region has 16 residues. Germline values: CDR1 MDHEN, CDR2 SYDVKM. The CDR3 protein is CASSSGQGAGNTEAFF. CDR3 nucleotide sequence: TGTGCCAGCAGTTCTGGACAGGGGGCTGGGAACACTGAAGCTTTCTTT.

This chain connects TRBV4-1 to TRBJ1-4, with unresolved D. The CDR3 totals 17 residues. The germline V and J ends were trimmed by 2 bases and 8 bases, with 21 bases remaining between them. Germline values: CDR1 MGHRA, CDR2 YSYEKL. CDR3 DNA: TGCGCCAGCAGCCAACAGGTCTTGCTCGCGGGAGGGGAAAAACTGTTTTTT. The encoded protein is CASSQQVLLAGGEKLFF.

The CDR3 nucleotides are TGTGCCAGCAGCCCAGGGGACAGGAACACTGAAGCTTTCTTT. This encodes CASSPGDRNTEAFF. The chain is built from TRBV11-2 and TRBJ1-1, with 7 bases identical to TRBD1. Germline V lookup: CDR1 SGHAT, CDR2 FQNNGV. Trimming at V came to 5 bases and at J to 1 base, leaving 4 bases not matched to a gene. This CDR3 spans 14 amino acids.

This rearrangement joins TRBV4-3 to TRBJ2-7; TRBD1 aligns across 7 bases. Germline CDR1 and CDR2: LGHNA and YSLEER. Trimming took 6 bases from V and 2 from J; bases not matched to a gene: 7. CDR3 length equals 14 residues. The CDR3 spells CASRPMTGTYEQYF. In DNA, the CDR3 is TGCGCCAGCAGGCCCATGACAGGGACCTACGAGCAGTACTTC.

V usage is TRBV2 and J usage is TRBJ1-2, with a tentative D call TRBD1 (6 bases). Germline assignment: CDR1 SNHLY and CDR2 FYNNEI. Trimming took off 4 bases at V and 8 bases at J, with 17 bases between the two ends. This CDR3 is built from 14 residues. The CDR3 region is CASSARGGADGYTF. CDR3 in DNA: TGTGCCAGCAGTGCTAGGGGGGGAGCGGACGGCTACACCTTC.

The rearrangement uses TRBV13 and TRBJ1-1; 9 bases agree with TRBD1. The CDR3 runs 14 residues. Per the germline V gene, CDR1 is PRHDT and CDR2 is FYEKMQ (reference sequence). Germline trimming cut 2 bases from V and 2 bases from J; bases unmatched to any gene: 0. The CDR3 region is CASSLTGGNTEAFF. DNA of the CDR3: TGTGCCAGCAGCTTAACAGGGGGCAACACTGAAGCTTTCTTT.

V gene TRBV10-3 combines with J gene TRBJ1-2; TRBD1 aligns across 7 bases. Germline V CDR1 and CDR2: ENHRY, SYGVKD. Germline trimming cut 4 bases from V and 6 bases from J; bases unmatched to any gene: 2. CDR3 length: 12 amino acids. The CDR3 is CAISGQGDGYTF. The CDR3 DNA sequence: TGTGCCATCAGTGGCCAGGGGGATGGCTACACCTTC.

J is TRBJ2-5 and V is TRBV19; 12 bases match TRBD2. This CDR3 region has 16 residues. Unmatched junction bases numbered 8, after V lost 4 bases and J lost 5 bases. CDR1 is LNHDA and CDR2 is SQIVND in the germline V gene (reference sequence). CDR3 in DNA: TGTGCCAGTAGTAAACGACTAGCGGGGGTAGGGGAGACCCAGTACTTC. Translating gives CASSKRLAGVGETQYF.

The chain couples TRBV19 to TRBJ2-7, with a tentative D call TRBD2 (5 bases). CDR1 is LNHDA, CDR2 SQIVND, per germline (reference sequence). V was shortened by 5 bases and J by 0 bases, with 8 bases between the two germline ends. CDR3 size: 13 residues. CDR3 nucleotides: TGTGCCAGTAGTCTGGACTTCTCCTACGAGCAGTACTTC. It specifies CASSLDFSYEQYF.

This rearrangement joins TRBV27 to TRBJ1-2; D gene ambiguous. Germline CDR1 and CDR2: MNHEY and SMNVEV (reference sequence). Trimming cost V 0 bases and J 7 bases, with 9 bases left between them. This CDR3 is built from 13 residues. In nucleotides, the CDR3 is TGTGCCAGCAGTTTATCGATAGGGAGTGGCTACACCTTC. It specifies CASSLSIGSGYTF.

The V and J genes are TRBV7-2 and TRBJ2-4; tentatively, D is TRBD1 (5 bases). This CDR3 has 11 amino acids. The germline CDR1 and CDR2 sequences are SGHTA and FQGNSA. Trimming took 3 bases from V and 9 from J, leaving 6 bases between them. CDR3 amino acids: CASSLGLIQYF. The CDR3 nucleotides read TGTGCCAGCAGCTTGGGGCTCATTCAGTACTTC.

This clone was recorded once. The chain carries TRBV18 and TRBJ2-2; TRBD1 might be the D (5 bases). The germline CDR1 and CDR2 sequences are KGHSH and LQKENI. CDR3 size: 17 residues. V was clipped by 0 bases and J by 5 bases, with 16 bases between them. The CDR3 sequence is CASSPPVSQGRTGELFF. CDR3 nucleotide sequence: TGTGCCAGCTCACCACCGGTATCGCAGGGTCGGACCGGGGAGCTGTTTTTT. Together with reference TRBV18 and TRBJ2-2, the CDR3 gives the full variable domain: NAGVMQNPRHLVRRRGQEARLRCSPMKGHSHVYWYRQLPEEGLKFMVYLQKENIIDESGMPKERFSAEFPKEGPSILRIQQVVRGDSAAYFCASSPPVSQGRTGELFFGEGSRLTVL.

There are a few counts of this clone. The rearrangement links TRBV18 to TRBJ1-5; D gene uncertain. Germline V gene lookup returns CDR1 KGHSH and CDR2 LQKENI. The CDR3 contains 14 residues. The germline V and J ends were trimmed by 5 bases and 5 bases, with 13 bases remaining between them. CDR3 sequence: CASSGQEGDQPQHF. CDR3 DNA sequence: TGTGCCAGCTCAGGGCAGGAGGGCGATCAGCCCCAGCATTTT.

This chain joins TRBV5-6 and TRBJ1-2, with 7 bases fitting TRBD1. V was clipped by 0 bases and J by 5 bases; unmatched bases: 1. There are 13 residues in the CDR3. Germline V CDR1 and CDR2: SGHDT, YYEEEE. CDR3 loop: CASSLDRGYGYTF. CDR3 in DNA: TGTGCCAGCAGCTTGGACAGGGGTTATGGCTACACCTTC.

The chain recombines TRBV19 with TRBJ2-3; 10 bases are shared with TRBD1. V gave up 2 bases and J gave up 2 bases; unmatched junction bases: 7. Germline V gene sequence: CDR1 LNHDA, CDR2 SQIVND (reference sequence). CDR3 length equals 17 residues. CDR3 in amino acids: CASSIMGGTGVTDTQYF. In DNA, the CDR3 is TGTGCCAGTAGTATAATGGGCGGGACAGGGGTCACAGATACGCAGTATTTT.

This clone was counted between two and nine times. The rearrangement links TRBV5-1 to TRBJ1-2; 7 positions agree with TRBD1. CDR1 SGHRS and CDR2 YFSETQ come from the germline V gene. Trimming cost V 2 bases and J 2 bases; bases outside gene matches: 3. The CDR3 contains 14 residues. Written as DNA, the CDR3 is TGCGCCAGCAGCTTTATGGGACAGAACTATGGCTACACCTTC. Encoded protein: CASSFMGQNYGYTF.

The genes are TRBV30 and TRBJ1-5; TRBD1 matches 9 bases. The germline gives CDR1 GTSNPN, CDR2 SVGIG (reference sequence). This CDR3 is 14 amino acids long. The junction had 6 bases not matched to a gene; V was cut back by 3 bases and J by 6 bases. The CDR3 is CAWRDRGISQPQHF. DNA for the CDR3: TGTGCCTGGAGAGACAGGGGGATAAGTCAGCCCCAGCATTTT.

The V gene is TRBV6-1, the J gene TRBJ1-4; D unresolved. Between the trimmed V and J ends, which lost 0 bases and 3 bases, there was a span of 5 bases. The CDR3 spans 14 residues. Germline V lookup: CDR1 MNHNS, CDR2 SASEGT. CDR3 DNA sequence: TGTGCCAGCAGTGAAGCGGGCCCTAATGAAAAACTGTTTTTT. It codes for CASSEAGPNEKLFF.

The gene calls are TRBV7-2 and TRBJ2-5, with D maybe TRBD2 (5 bases). Per germline, CDR1 SGHTA and CDR2 FQGNSA. The V end lost 0 bases, the J end lost 5 bases, and 16 bases lay between the germline ends. This CDR3 region has 16 residues. The DNA for the CDR3 is TGTGCCAGCAGCTTAGCGGGCCAAGAGGGTTGGGAGACCCAGTACTTC. Amino acids: CASSLAGQEGWETQYF. Full variable domain (outside the CDR3, taken from reference TRBV7-2 and TRBJ2-5): GAGVSQSPSNKVTEKGKDVELRCDPISGHTALYWYRQSLGQGLEFLIYFQGNSAPDKSGLPSDRFSAERTGGSVSTLTIQRTQQEDSAVYLCASSLAGQEGWETQYFGPGTRLLVL.